One sample yielded the 25 T cell receptor beta chains listed below, sequenced in a study of Ad26.COV2.S vaccination and SARS-CoV-2 variants. Clones were read by immunoSEQ multiplex PCR, and TCRdb kept only the in-frame ones, dropping some. The sample yields about 350,000 clones, roughly 90% seen once. Described treatment: around 19 received Ad26.COV2.S at low or high dose, single or two shots; roughly five received placebo; per-sample allocation not given. The samples date from day 63 after the first vaccine or placebo injection. This specimen consisted of peripheral blood, obtained in a trial of Ad26.COV2.S vaccine versus placebo. The receptors were sampled from a person aged 18-60 years who received the Ad26.COV2.S COVID-19 vaccine or a placebo.

The chain combines TRBV28 with TRBJ1-5; 7 bases are shared with TRBD1. The CDR3 loop spans 17 amino acids. Per germline, CDR1 MDHEN and CDR2 SYDVKM. The V and J ends lost 6 bases and 2 bases, in that order; junction bases with no gene match: 13. The CDR3 here is CASSVLEGAQGNQPQHF. The CDR3 DNA reads TGTGCCAGCAGCGTTCTAGAGGGGGCTCAAGGCAATCAGCCCCAGCATTTT.

The V gene is TRBV19, the J gene TRBJ1-2; TRBD1 might be the D (5 bases). Deletions cut 3 bases from V and 7 bases from J, with 12 bases between. This CDR3 has 13 amino acids. Per germline, CDR1 LNHDA and CDR2 SQIVND (reference sequence). The CDR3 reads CASSILQGGGYTF. In DNA form, the CDR3 reads TGTGCCAGTAGTATTCTCCAGGGAGGTGGCTACACCTTC.

J is TRBJ2-4 and V is TRBV7-2; 8 nucleotides match TRBD2. Germline values: CDR1 SGHTA, CDR2 FQGNSA. The CDR3 loop spans 18 amino acids. J gave up 0 bases and V 5 bases, and 12 bases lay outside the gene matches. In nucleotides, the CDR3 is TGTGCCAGCAGCCCGCGGGTAGCGGGGCCAATAGCCAAAAACATTCAGTACTTC. As protein: CASSPRVAGPIAKNIQYF.

The gene calls are TRBV5-1 and TRBJ1-5; D unclear. Germline loops: CDR1 SGHRS, CDR2 YFSETQ. The V gene lost 0 bases and the J gene lost 6 bases, with 7 bases spanning the gap. The CDR3 length is 13 residues. CDR3: CASSLDLGQPQHF. The CDR3 DNA follows: TGCGCCAGCAGCTTGGATTTGGGTCAGCCCCAGCATTTT.

This clone was observed a few times. V is TRBV27 and J is TRBJ2-1; 7 nucleotides align to TRBD1. This CDR3 is 15 amino acids long. The germline V gene has CDR1 MNHEY and CDR2 SMNVEV (reference sequence). With 5 bases clipped from V and 2 bases from J, the junction kept 6 bases outside the gene matches. The CDR3 sequence is CASSPRQGTYNEQFF. CDR3 DNA: TGTGCCAGCAGTCCACGACAGGGTACCTACAATGAGCAGTTCTTC.

This chain joins TRBV28 and TRBJ1-6; TRBD1 matches at 8 bases. After removal of 3 bases from V and 3 bases from J, the junction contained 10 bases not matched to a gene. CDR1 is MDHEN and CDR2 is SYDVKM in the germline V gene. The CDR3 is 18 residues long. DNA for the CDR3: TGTGCCAGCAGTTTGGGCCGGACAGGGCACCTCTATAATTCACCCCTCCACTTT. This encodes CASSLGRTGHLYNSPLHF.

The chain employs TRBV28 and TRBJ2-1; 7 nucleotides agree with TRBD1. The CDR3 extends over 14 amino acids. V lost 8 bases to trimming and J lost 2 bases; unmatched junction nucleotides: 6. Germline V gene sequence: CDR1 MDHEN, CDR2 SYDVKM. Written as DNA, the CDR3 is TGTGCCAGCGCCGACAGGGTTACCTACAATGAGCAGTTCTTC. It is translated as CASADRVTYNEQFF.

The chain is built from TRBV19 and TRBJ1-3; D is possibly TRBD1 (5 bases). The ends were cut back, 5 bases at V and 0 bases at J, with 11 bases in the middle. Per germline, CDR1 LNHDA and CDR2 SQIVND (reference sequence). The CDR3 length is 15 residues. CDR3 sequence (DNA): TGTGCCAGTAGTGACAGAAGAGTCTCTGGAAACACCATATATTTT. Amino acid sequence: CASSDRRVSGNTIYF. The whole variable domain, filled in from reference TRBV19 and TRBJ1-3, reads DGGITQSPKYLFRKEGQNVTLSCEQNLNHDAMYWYRQDPGQGLRLIYYSQIVNDFQKGDIAEGYSVSREKKESFPLTVTSAQKNPTAFYLCASSDRRVSGNTIYFGEGSWLTVV.

V and J are TRBV2 and TRBJ2-2; TRBD1 matches 7 bases. Trimming took 8 bases from V and 0 from J; bases not matched to a gene: 6. The germline CDR1 and CDR2 sequences are SNHLY and FYNNEI. The CDR3 runs to 15 residues. CDR3 sequence (DNA): TGTGCCAGCCTGCTCGGGACAGCGAACACCGGGGAGCTGTTTTTT. Amino acids: CASLLGTANTGELFF.

The V gene is TRBV6-2 or TRBV6-3, the J gene TRBJ2-7; D call uncertain. Germline CDR1 and CDR2: MNHEY and SVGEGT. V lost 6 bases and J lost 5, with 14 bases in between. CDR3 length equals 13 residues. CDR3 sequence reads: CASSPSGENEQYF. CDR3 bases: TGTGCCAGCAGCCCCTCAGGTGAGAACGAGCAGTACTTC.

The chain has TRBV5-4 and TRBJ2-2; TRBD2 agrees at 7 bases. The CDR3 covers 16 residues. Germline values: CDR1 SGHNT, CDR2 YYREEE (reference sequence). The trim removed 9 bases at V and 1 base at J, leaving 12 bases unmatched. The CDR3 is CATRPGAGRNTGELFF. The CDR3 DNA reads as TGTGCCACACGACCGGGAGCGGGGCGGAACACCGGGGAGCTGTTTTTT.

This clone was picked up a small number of times. The chain couples TRBV19 to TRBJ2-7, with D maybe TRBD2 (7 bases). Trimming removed 6 bases at V and 5 bases at J, with 23 bases between. The CDR3 has 16 residues. From germline, CDR1 is LNHDA and CDR2 SQIVND (reference sequence). CDR3: CASSQPVGRGHNEQYF. The CDR3, as DNA: TGTGCCAGTAGCCAACCTGTGGGGCGGGGGCACAACGAGCAGTACTTC.

The chain has TRBV28 and TRBJ1-3; 8 bases are shared with TRBD1. This CDR3 contains 18 residues. Germline CDR1 is MDHEN and CDR2 is SYDVKM. The ends lost 2 bases at V and 0 bases at J; junction bases unmatched: 9. The CDR3 sequence: CASSLGGGQVSSGNTIYF. The DNA for the CDR3 is TGTGCCAGCAGTTTAGGGGGGGGACAGGTTTCCTCTGGAAACACCATATATTTT.

Written as DNA, the CDR3 is TGTGCCAGCAGCGAACTTTATCGCGGGACAACGGTCACTGAAGCTTTCTTT. It translates to CASSELYRGTTVTEAFF. The chain has TRBV5-6 and TRBJ1-1, with D maybe TRBD1 (6 bases). The CDR3 contains 17 residues. Trimming removed 4 bases from V and 4 bases from J, with 23 bases in between. The germline CDR1 and CDR2 sequences are SGHDT and YYEEEE.

The rearrangement joins TRBV19 to TRBJ2-7, with TRBD1 matching over 7 bases. Trimming cost V 5 bases and J 3 bases; bases outside gene matches: 4. This CDR3 spans 13 amino acids. The germline V gene has CDR1 LNHDA and CDR2 SQIVND (reference sequence). The CDR3 loop is CASSSGQSYEQYF. The CDR3 DNA reads TGTGCCAGTAGTTCGGGACAGAGCTACGAGCAGTACTTC.

V gene TRBV27 combines with J gene TRBJ1-5; the match to TRBD1 covers 7 bases. This CDR3 comprises 16 residues. After removal of 0 bases from V and 7 bases from J, the junction contained 9 bases not matched to a gene. CDR1 and CDR2 from the germline V gene are MNHEY and SMNVEV (reference sequence). The CDR3 nucleotides read TGTGCCAGCAGTTTATCGAACAAAGGGGGCGGGCAGCCCCAGCATTTT. It codes for CASSLSNKGGGQPQHF.

DNA for the CDR3: TGTGCCAGCAGTTACACGACAGGGAGGCATGGCTACACCTTC. This sequence encodes CASSYTTGRHGYTF. The gene calls are TRBV27 and TRBJ1-2; 7 bases line up with TRBD1. V gave up 4 bases and J gave up 6 bases; unmatched junction bases: 8. The CDR3 covers 14 residues. In germline, CDR1 is MNHEY, CDR2 SMNVEV (reference sequence).

This clone has just one count. The rearrangement uses TRBV7-2 and TRBJ2-7; D uncertain. The germline CDR1 and CDR2 sequences are SGHTA and FQGNSA. The V end was cut by 1 base, the J end by 7 bases, with 11 bases between. The CDR3 consists of 13 residues. The CDR3: CASSLGKGSEQYF. The CDR3 DNA is TGTGCCAGCAGCTTAGGGAAAGGAAGTGAGCAGTACTTC.

V gene TRBV4-2 combines with J gene TRBJ1-5; TRBD1 aligns across 7 bases. The CDR3 spans 14 residues. The J segment lost 4 bases and the V segment lost 3 bases, leaving 3 bases of the junction unmatched. Per the germline V gene, CDR1 is LGHNA and CDR2 is YNFKEQ. The CDR3 DNA reads as TGTGCCAGCAGCCACATACAGGGGAATCAGCCCCAGCATTTT. Amino acid sequence: CASSHIQGNQPQHF.

The V and J genes are TRBV9 and TRBJ1-5; D might be TRBD1 (5 bases). CDR1 is SGDLS, CDR2 YYNGEE, per germline. The CDR3 is 15 amino acids. The ends were cut back, 1 base at V and 6 bases at J, with 14 bases in the middle. CDR3 nucleotides: TGTGCCAGCAGCGTACCATATCGGGGCATTCAGCCCCAGCATTTT. Protein sequence: CASSVPYRGIQPQHF.

This clone was counted only a few times. The genes are TRBV6-6 and TRBJ2-1, with D possibly being TRBD1 or TRBD2 (5 bases each). CDR3 length: 15 amino acids. Germline V gene lookup returns CDR1 MNHNY and CDR2 SVGAGI (reference sequence). V lost 6 bases and J lost 9, with 21 bases in between. The CDR3 DNA is TGTGCCAGCAGCCGGACGCCGGACTCTGACAGTGAGCAGTTCTTC. Its translation is CASSRTPDSDSEQFF.

V is TRBV19 and J is TRBJ1-5; D is undetermined. The CDR3 extends over 15 amino acids. V was shortened by 8 bases and J by 4 bases, with 18 bases between the two germline ends. In germline, CDR1 is LNHDA, CDR2 SQIVND (reference sequence). CDR3 sequence (DNA): TGTGCCAGTCGAACGACATGGGAAGGGAATCAGCCCCAGCATTTT. Protein: CASRTTWEGNQPQHF.

On this clone itself: One junction end does not reproduce the germline sequence, and a read error may be involved. V and J are TRBV14 and TRBJ1-2; maybe TRBD1 (6 bases). Per the germline V gene, CDR1 is SGHDN and CDR2 is FVKESK. The CDR3 contains 15 residues. Written as DNA, the CDR3 is TGTGCCAGCAGCAAAGAAAGGGGGAGAAGCTATGGCTACACCTTC. Protein: CASSKERGRSYGYTF.

In this sample, this clone turned up once. CDR3 DNA: TGTGCCAGCAGCTTATTGGGGGAATCCGAGCAGTACTTC. Protein product: CASSLLGESEQYF. The chain has TRBV11-3 and TRBJ2-7, with D perhaps assigned TRBD1 or TRBD2 (5 bases each). The V gene's germline CDR1 is SGHNT and CDR2 YENEEA. The CDR3 spans 13 residues. V was cut by 2 bases and J by 6 bases, with 11 bases left in between.

This clone was detected only a few times. V and J are TRBV6-6 and TRBJ1-1; D possibly corresponds to TRBD1 (6 bases). The V end lost 6 bases, the J end lost 3 bases, and 20 bases lay between the germline ends. CDR3 length: 16 residues. CDR1 is MNHNY, CDR2 SVGAGI, per germline (reference sequence). Here the CDR3 DNA reads TGTGCCAGCAGCCCCACTACGGGGGGCGCAGACACTGAAGCTTTCTTT. Amino acid sequence: CASSPTTGGADTEAFF.